Described below is a single T cell receptor beta chain sequence and its context. Its specific antigen is unknown. CDR1 GTSNPN and CDR2 SVGIG were looked up in the germline V gene (reference sequence). From the cysteine up to the phenylalanine, the CDR3 has a length of 14 residues. No DNA appears here. These data are taken from a study of monozygotic twins with inflammatory bowel disease (dated by TCRdb to about 2019). For the study in its entirety: The complete study included 30 or so monozygotic twin pairs: 19 IBD-discordant Danish pairs and nine German pairs, of which four were IBD-concordant and five were IBD-discordant. Disease-associated traits were sought mainly through comparisons between IBD patients and their genetically identical healthy co-twins within discordant pairs. Each individual had, on average, about 151 000 unique TCRalpha sequences and 181 000 unique TCRbeta sequences available for analysis.

Summary of the overall study and its limitations: The analysis was unable to tell different T cell subtypes apart. Compared with healthy twins, IBD patients had fewer clonotypes in common with other individuals, a difference most pronounced in patients showing signs of disease activity. Background noise and inter-individual variability may have been introduced into the repertoires by the differing immunosuppressive treatments among patients. The results gave no support for a single strong signal or clonotype linked to IBD. Repertoire similarity did not differ between concordant and discordant twins, possibly due to limited statistical power. IBD patients had lower TCRbeta repertoire diversity, measured by the inverse Simpson index, than their healthy co-twins.

The library was produced with 5' RACE. Preparation of each TCR library used approximately 3,700 ng of total RNA. cDNA was synthesized with SMARTScribe reverse transcriptase in eight separate reactions per sample. During cDNA synthesis, template switching was used to introduce unique molecular identifiers that contained a 6-nucleotide sample barcode. TCRalpha and TCRbeta cDNA was amplified by two nested PCRs of approximately 16 and 10 cycles, with bead purification after each PCR. Before amplification, the cDNA was both treated with uracil DNA-glycosylase and purified with the QIAquick PCR purification kit. The second PCR added Illumina TruSeq-compatible adapters along with sample-specific barcodes. Library quality and concentration were assessed using TapeStation and Qubit, and 5 ng of each library was pooled. Sequencing of pooled libraries was carried out on an Illumina HiSeq2500 single-index Rapid Run using 2 x 100 bp reads and custom sequencing primers. The original methods were these. UMI-based consensus assembly with MiGEC version 1.2.6 was used to correct PCR and sequencing errors. V(D)J alignment, clonotype assembly and CDR3 extraction were performed with MiXCR version 2.1.1. To normalise gene usage, clonotype sharing and MAIT/NKT TCR abundance, the analysis used the top 1000, 10 000 and 20 000 clonotypes per sample. Diversity was computed as the inverse Simpson index with the vegan R package after downsampling to 27 000 UMIs. Paired Mann-Whitney U tests were applied to discordant twin pairs, with Benjamini-Hochberg correction for multiple testing. Reads reprocessed by TCRdb are summarized as one entry per CDR3 protein sequence, and DNA is absent. TCRdb's processing, not the study's, gives the V and J calls here. The sample has more than 95,000 distinct CDR3 sequences on record. The ten largest clonotypes hold under 2.5% of the sample.

A 2.5 ml peripheral blood sample was drawn into PAXgene tubes per donor and stored at -80°C. Without T cell sorting, total RNA was isolated from whole blood using the PAXgene blood miRNA kit on an automated QIAcube. Peripheral blood from monozygotic twin pairs who were concordant or discordant for inflammatory bowel disease underwent deep TCRalpha and TCRbeta repertoire profiling using unique molecular barcoding. Smoking habits were recorded for all twin pairs, and each individual was classified as a current, former or never smoker. The specimen was blood. The receptor was derived from a human donor with ulcerative colitis or Crohn's disease, or a healthy co-twin of an affected twin (not recorded which). The chain employs TRBV30 and TRBJ2-5. The encoded CDR3 is CAWNRLETGETQYF.